This T cell receptor beta chain emerged from a study of blood T cell repertoires in COVID-19. Study-level background: The origin of the acute and convalescent COVID-19 samples was the United States, Italy and Spain. PBMCs, B-cell-depleted T cells, or T cells provided the cDNA or gDNA that made up the material.

Donors were grouped by their self-reported clinical history. The authors' processing: The authors estimated nucleated cell counts from reference gene primer amplification. Profiled with immunoSEQ multiplex PCR; TCRdb holds only in-frame clones, not every one. V and J calls and clone size come straight from that table; D and trimming were deduced from the DNA. Of around 280,000 clones detected, nearly 90% appear once; the ten largest clones hold around 1.7%. The CDR3 contains 18 residues. With 0 bases clipped from V and 4 bases from J, the junction kept 11 bases outside the gene matches. Germline V gives CDR1 SGHDT, CDR2 YYEEEE.

This clonotype was obtained from a woman aged 18-29 years with acute COVID-19. Sequencing was performed on PBMCs or T cells enriched from blood (not recorded which). The V call is TRBV5-6, the J call TRBJ2-2; TRBD2 agrees at 8 bases. CDR3 DNA: TGTGCCAGCAGCTTGGCCTTTTTGACGGGAGGGCCCACCGGGGAGCTGTTTTTT. Amino acids: CASSLAFLTGGPTGELFF.